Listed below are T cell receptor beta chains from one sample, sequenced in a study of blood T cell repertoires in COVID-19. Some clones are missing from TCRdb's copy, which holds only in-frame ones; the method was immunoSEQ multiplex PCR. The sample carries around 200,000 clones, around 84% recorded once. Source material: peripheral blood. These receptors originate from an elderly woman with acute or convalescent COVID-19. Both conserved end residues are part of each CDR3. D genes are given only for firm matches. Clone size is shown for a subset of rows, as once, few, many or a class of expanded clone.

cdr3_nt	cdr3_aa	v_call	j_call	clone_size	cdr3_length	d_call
TGTGCCAGTAGTAGGGATCCGGACAGGGGTAGAACAGATACGCAGTATTTT	CASSRDPDRGRTDTQYF	TRBV19	TRBJ2-3	.	17	TRBD1
TGTGCCAGCAGCCCCCGTCGGACAGTTCTCTATAGCAATCAGCCCCAGCATTTT	CASSPRRTVLYSNQPQHF	TRBV7-8	TRBJ1-5	.	18	.
TGCGCCAGCAGCTTTGACAGGGGTAGGGGCCAAGAGACCCAGTACTTC	CASSFDRGRGQETQYF	TRBV5-1	TRBJ2-5	.	16	TRBD1
TGCGCCAGCAGCTCAACAGGATCTGGGGCCAACGTCCTGACTTTC	CASSSTGSGANVLTF	TRBV5-1	TRBJ2-6	.	15	.
TGTGCCAGCTCACCACTTCAGGGAAGCACTGAAGCTTTCTTT	CASSPLQGSTEAFF	TRBV18	TRBJ1-1	.	14	.
TGTGCCAGCAGCCCATTGGTCACTACCTACGAGCAGTACTTC	CASSPLVTTYEQYF	TRBV6-5	TRBJ2-7	.	14	.
TGTGCCAGCAGAGGGGCCCCATTCGGGGAGCTGTTTTTT	CASRGAPFGELFF	TRBV28	TRBJ2-2	.	13	.
TGTGCCAGCAGCTTAAGGATGGGACGGATTGGAGGGGACGAGCAGTACTTC	CASSLRMGRIGGDEQYF	TRBV13	TRBJ2-7	.	17	.
TGTGCCAGCAGCCCTAGCGTCGGATACAATGAGCAGTTCTTC	CASSPSVGYNEQFF	TRBV9	TRBJ2-1	.	14	.
TGTGCCAGCAGTCTCCAGGGGTGGACTGAAGCTTTCTTT	CASSLQGWTEAFF	TRBV28	TRBJ1-1	.	13	.
TGCAGCGTTGAGGGGGCAGGGAGCTCCTACGAGCAGTACTTC	CSVEGAGSSYEQYF	TRBV29-1	TRBJ2-7	.	14	.
TGTGCCAGTAGACCTACCGGAGTGAGCAATCAGCCCCAGCATTTT	CASRPTGVSNQPQHF	TRBV19	TRBJ1-5	.	15	.
TGTGCCAGCAGCCAGGACTCAGATACGCAGTATTTT	CASSQDSDTQYF	TRBV5-4	TRBJ2-3	.	12	.
TGTGCCAGCAGCTTGGCGGGACTAGGAGTCTACGAGCAGTACTTC	CASSLAGLGVYEQYF	TRBV5-5	TRBJ2-7	once	15	TRBD2
TGTGCCAGCAGCACCGACGCAGGGGGCAGCACAGATACGCAGTATTTT	CASSTDAGGSTDTQYF	TRBV13	TRBJ2-3	.	16	TRBD1
TGTGCCAGCTCACCACCTGGGGCAGACTATGGCTACACCTTC	CASSPPGADYGYTF	TRBV18	TRBJ1-2	few	14	.
TGTGCCAGCAGCGTAGGGGGGGACAGCACAGATACGCAGTATTTT	CASSVGGDSTDTQYF	TRBV9	TRBJ2-3	.	15	.
TGCGCCAGCAGCGAAGCGATCAACACCGGGGAGCTGTTTTTT	CASSEAINTGELFF	TRBV10-1	TRBJ2-2	.	14	.
TGCAGCATCCGACAGGGGGGAAATGAGCAGTTCTTC	CSIRQGGNEQFF	TRBV29-1	TRBJ2-1	.	12	TRBD1
TGCGCCAGCAGCTTGGTCGGGATGTCACCCCTCCACTTT	CASSLVGMSPLHF	TRBV5-1	TRBJ1-6	once	13	.
TGTGCCATCAGTGAGGCCGGGAGGGGGACCGGGGAGCTGTTTTTT	CAISEAGRGTGELFF	TRBV10-3	TRBJ2-2	few	15	TRBD2
TGCGCCAGCAGCTCGGGACAGACCTACGAGCAGTACTTC	CASSSGQTYEQYF	TRBV5-1	TRBJ2-7	.	13	TRBD1
TGTGCCATCAGTGAGTCGGACAGGGGGCGAAACACCATATATTTT	CAISESDRGRNTIYF	TRBV10-3	TRBJ1-3	.	15	TRBD1
TGCAGCGTTGAAAAGGCAGGGGTGTACACTGAAGCTTTCTTT	CSVEKAGVYTEAFF	TRBV29-1	TRBJ1-1	.	14	.
TGTGCCAGCAGTTATGGGGGGGACCACACAGATACGCAGTATTTT	CASSYGGDHTDTQYF	TRBV6-2/TRBV6-3	TRBJ2-3	.	15	TRBD2
TGTGCCAGCAGCCAAGCCTCGGCGGGGGGCTACACCTTC	CASSQASAGGYTF	TRBV7-8	TRBJ1-2	.	13	.
TGTGCCAGCAGTCCCGGACTAGCGGGATACCCCGGACAAGAGACCCAGTACTTC	CASSPGLAGYPGQETQYF	TRBV6-6	TRBJ2-5	.	18	TRBD2
TGTGCCAGCAGCCAAGACAGGGGTTGGGATGAAAAACTGTTTTTT	CASSQDRGWDEKLFF	TRBV3-1/TRBV3-2	TRBJ1-4	.	15	.
TGTGCCAGCAGCCCAGCGAGCGGGGGAGCCTACGAGCAGTACTTC	CASSPASGGAYEQYF	TRBV7-3	TRBJ2-7	.	15	TRBD2
TGCGCCAGCAGCTTGGGTGTTTCAAGCGTAAATGGAGAGACCCAGTACTTC	CASSLGVSSVNGETQYF	TRBV5-1	TRBJ2-5	few	17	.
TGTGCCAGCAGTTTAGGCGGGGCTAAGAATGAGCAGTTCTTC	CASSLGGAKNEQFF	TRBV28	TRBJ2-1	.	14	.
TGTGCCAGCAGTTCTGCGGGAGTCGCAGATACGCAGTATTTT	CASSSAGVADTQYF	TRBV7-2	TRBJ2-3	.	14	TRBD2
TGTGCCAGCAGGGGGACTAGCGGGAGGCGCAGCACAGATACGCAGTATTTT	CASRGTSGRRSTDTQYF	TRBV3-1/TRBV3-2	TRBJ2-3	.	17	TRBD2
TGTGCCAGCAGCCCCAGGGACTATTCACCCCTCCACTTT	CASSPRDYSPLHF	TRBV12-3/TRBV12-4	TRBJ1-6	.	13	.
TGTGCCAGCAGTCGGGACAGGGCGAACACCGGGGAGCTGTTTTTT	CASSRDRANTGELFF	TRBV2	TRBJ2-2	.	15	TRBD1
TGTGCCAGTAGCTCGAGCGGGAATTCCTACAATGAGCAGTTCTTC	CASSSSGNSYNEQFF	TRBV19	TRBJ2-1	.	15	TRBD2
TGCAGCGCGTGGACAGGGTATAGCAATCAGCCCCAGCATTTT	CSAWTGYSNQPQHF	TRBV29-1	TRBJ1-5	.	14	TRBD1
TGTGCCAGCAGTGAACGGGACAAGGGGTCACCCCTCCACTTT	CASSERDKGSPLHF	TRBV2	TRBJ1-6	.	14	.
TGTGCCAGCTCACCAAACCGGGGAGGGCGCGGTAATGAAAAACTGTTTTTT	CASSPNRGGRGNEKLFF	TRBV18	TRBJ1-4	few	17	.